These T cell receptor beta chains were read from a single sample in a study of response to subunit inactivated influenza vaccine. Using its own MiXCR run on the RT-PCR reads, TCRdb lists one record per CDR3 protein. This sample yields about 240,000 distinct CDR3 sequences, of which 12% are seen a single time; approximately 8.3% belongs to the top ten. The sequenced sample was non-naive T cells sorted from PBMCs, obtained around 14 days before vaccination. The receptors were gathered from a man aged 45-65 years who received an inactivated influenza vaccine. Each CDR3 is given with its conserved first and last residue. A D gene is named only where the DNA matches it firmly. Size values are once, few and many counts, or a class for expanded clones, and some rows have none.

clone_size,j_call,d_call,v_call,cdr3_aa,cdr3_nt
many,TRBJ2-4,-,TRBV2,CASSDSLGAQHF,TGTGCCAGCAGTGACTCGCTCGGGGCCCAGCACTTC
few,TRBJ2-2,-,TRBV3-1,CASSDLMGTGELFF,TGTGCCAGCAGCGATCTTATGGGCACCGGGGAGCTGTTTTTT
-,TRBJ2-1,-,TRBV12-3/TRBV12-4,CASSSRVIYSYNEQFF,TGTGCCAGCAGTTCTAGGGTTATTTATTCCTACAATGAGCAGTTCTTC
many,TRBJ2-6,-,TRBV6-1,CASRRHRATGSGANVLTF,TGTGCCAGCAGAAGACACCGGGCCACAGGGTCTGGGGCCAACGTCCTGACTTTC
many,TRBJ2-5,-,TRBV7-8,CASSFPGGGQETQYF,TGTGCCAGCAGCTTTCCCGGGGGCGGCCAAGAGACCCAGTACTTC
few,TRBJ2-3,TRBD1,TRBV7-2,CASRQGHTDTQYF,TGTGCCAGCCGACAGGGGCACACAGATACGCAGTATTTT
few,TRBJ2-6,-,TRBV15,CATSRLVGSGANVLTF,TGTGCCACCAGCAGACTAGTAGGCTCTGGGGCCAACGTCCTGACTTTC
many,TRBJ2-1,-,TRBV6-2/TRBV6-3,CASSYLRAGRIDNEQFF,TGTGCCAGCAGTTACCTACGCGCAGGGCGAATAGACAATGAGCAGTTCTTC
-,TRBJ2-7,-,TRBV20-1,CSASPRDLGGYEQYF,TGCAGTGCTAGCCCACGGGATCTCGGAGGCTACGAGCAGTACTTC
few,TRBJ2-7,-,TRBV29-1,CSVRADGVRLEQYF,TGCAGCGTTCGAGCAGACGGGGTCCGGCTCGAGCAGTACTTC
-,TRBJ2-1,TRBD2,TRBV7-8,CASSLVGTSDNEQFF,TGTGCCAGCAGCTTAGTCGGGACTAGTGACAATGAGCAGTTCTTC
-,TRBJ1-2,-,TRBV7-9,CASSLIDQGFRGYTF,TGTGCCAGCAGCCTCATTGATCAGGGCTTTCGGGGCTACACCTTC
few,TRBJ2-7,TRBD1,TRBV5-4,CASSRDRGRGYEQYF,TGTGCCAGCAGCCGGGACAGGGGAAGGGGGTACGAGCAGTACTTC
many,TRBJ2-5,-,TRBV7-6,CASSYYREETQYF,TGTGCCAGCAGCTACTACAGGGAGGAGACCCAGTACTTC
-,TRBJ2-2,TRBD1,TRBV20-1,CSARTGDTGELFF,TGCAGTGCTAGGACAGGGGACACCGGGGAGCTGTTTTTT
few,TRBJ2-3,-,TRBV4-3,CASSQQMPGFTDTQYF,TGCGCCAGCAGCCAACAGATGCCCGGATTTACAGATACGCAGTATTTT
-,TRBJ2-7,-,TRBV5-6,CASSLGSIEQYF,TGTGCCAGCAGCTTGGGCTCCATCGAGCAGTACTTC
few,TRBJ1-2,-,TRBV9,CASEGENGGYGYTF,TGTGCCAGTGAGGGGGAAAATGGGGGCTATGGCTACACCTTC
few,TRBJ1-1,-,TRBV3-1,CASSPRFGGQGAFF,TGTGCCAGCAGCCCGCGGTTCGGGGGACAAGGAGCTTTCTTT
-,TRBJ2-1,-,TRBV12-2,CASRLGCGPAGTYNEQFF,TGTGCAAGTCGCTTAGGCTGTGGGCCGGCGGGAACCTACAATGAGCAGTTCTTC
-,TRBJ2-7,TRBD2,TRBV7-2,CASSPRGVGAYEQYF,TGTGCCAGCAGTCCCCGGGGGGTGGGAGCCTACGAGCAGTACTTC
few,TRBJ1-4,-,TRBV29-1,CSVVERAEKLFF,TGCAGCGTTGTGGAGAGGGCTGAAAAACTGTTTTTT
-,TRBJ1-1,-,TRBV6-4,CASSVVPDTEAFF,TGTGCCAGCAGTGTTGTGCCGGACACTGAAGCTTTCTTT
few,TRBJ1-3,TRBD1,TRBV29-1,CSVGTGGSYGNTIYF,TGCAGCGTTGGGACAGGGGGCTCATATGGAAACACCATATATTTT
few,TRBJ1-1,TRBD1,TRBV5-1,CASRFGQGETEAFF,TGCGCCAGCCGCTTCGGACAGGGGGAAACTGAAGCTTTCTTT
-,TRBJ1-2,-,TRBV6-1,CASSVGRSYGYTF,TGTGCCAGCAGTGTCGGACGGAGCTATGGCTACACCTTC
few,TRBJ2-7,-,TRBV28,CASSLQGDYEQYF,TGTGCCAGCAGTTTACAGGGAGATTACGAGCAGTACTTC
many,TRBJ2-3,-,TRBV29-1,CSLRLARDTQYF,TGCAGCCTTAGGCTAGCCAGGGATACGCAGTATTTT
-,TRBJ1-1,-,TRBV20-1,CSARRDSNTEAFF,TGCAGTGCTAGAAGGGACTCGAACACTGAAGCTTTCTTT
-,TRBJ1-2,-,TRBV15,CATSREGRRTF,TGTGCCACCAGCAGAGAAGGCAGGCGCACCTTC
-,TRBJ2-3,-,TRBV7-9,CASSLAESTDTQYF,TGTGCCAGCAGCTTAGCGGAGAGCACAGATACGCAGTATTTT
-,TRBJ1-1,TRBD1,TRBV2,CARVTGPNTEAFF,TGTGCCAGAGTGACAGGGCCGAACACTGAAGCTTTCTTT
-,TRBJ2-3,-,TRBV7-2,CASSNLGVVGTDTQYF,TGTGCCAGCAGCAACCTGGGGGTAGTCGGCACAGATACGCAGTATTTT
-,TRBJ2-7,-,TRBV28,CASSYRHPSYEQYF,TGTGCCAGCAGTTACCGACACCCCTCCTACGAGCAGTACTTC
many,TRBJ1-2,TRBD1,TRBV20-1,CSAEDRGGYGYTF,TGCAGTGCGGAGGACAGGGGGGGCTATGGCTACACCTTC
many,TRBJ2-1,-,TRBV6-5,CASSSTLVRATEQFF,TGTGCCAGCAGTTCTACTCTGGTCAGGGCGACTGAGCAGTTCTTC
-,TRBJ2-3,TRBD2,TRBV10-3,CAIGAGGRGDTQYF,TGTGCCATCGGGGCGGGAGGGCGTGGAGATACGCAGTATTTT
-,TRBJ2-4,TRBD2,TRBV6-1,CASATGGGAKNIQYF,TGTGCCAGCGCAACGGGCGGGGGAGCCAAAAACATTCAGTACTTC
many,TRBJ2-7,TRBD1,TRBV30,CAWRGGTGGLKQYF,TGTGCCTGGAGGGGCGGGACAGGGGGCTTGAAGCAGTACTTC
-,TRBJ2-2,TRBD2,TRBV6-1,CASSLQRGRTGELFF,TGTGCCAGCAGCCTCCAGCGGGGTCGCACCGGGGAGCTGTTTTTT
many,TRBJ2-5,-,TRBV2,CASRRSALGETQYF,TGTGCCAGCAGACGTAGCGCCCTAGGAGAGACCCAGTACTTC
few,TRBJ1-5,-,TRBV6-2/TRBV6-3,CASRGHSNQPQHF,TGTGCCAGCAGGGGACACTCAAATCAGCCCCAGCATTTT